This passage covers 6 T cell receptor beta chains from one sample sequenced in a study of blood T cell repertoires in COVID-19. Clones were read by immunoSEQ multiplex PCR, and TCRdb kept only the in-frame ones, dropping some. Here the sample spans 150,000 to 200,000 clones, 70% to 80% being singletons. Input material: PBMCs or T cells enriched from blood (not recorded which). These receptors were taken from a man aged 55 to 70 who had been exposed to COVID-19.

The chain employs TRBV5-4 and TRBJ1-1; D perhaps matches TRBD1 (5 bases). Between the trimmed V and J ends, which lost 1 base and 7 bases, there was a span of 14 bases. Germline V gene data show CDR1 as SGHNT and CDR2 as YYREEE (reference sequence). The CDR3 spans 14 residues. In DNA form, the CDR3 reads TGTGCCAGCAGCTTGTTAACCGGGGGTGATGAAGCTTTCTTT. This translates into CASSLLTGGDEAFF.

The chain combines TRBV15 with TRBJ1-5; TRBD1 matches 8 bases. The CDR3 sequence is 17 residues long. In germline, CDR1 is LNHNV, CDR2 YYDKDF (reference sequence). Trimming took 5 bases from V and 4 from J; bases not matched to a gene: 13. The CDR3 coding sequence is TGTGCCACCAGCGGCCCACAGGGGCAGGGGGCTAATCAGCCCCAGCATTTT. Translating gives CATSGPQGQGANQPQHF.

The chain uses TRBV21-1 and TRBJ1-2; the D segment call TRBD1 is taken from the table without a DNA check. TRBV21-1 is a pseudogene segment. This CDR3 has 14 amino acids. CDR3 residues: CASIHRGPNYGYTF. In DNA, the CDR3 is TGTGCCAGCATCCACAGGGGGCCTAACTATGGCTACACCTTC.

The chain links TRBV3-1 (or the pseudogene TRBV3-2) to TRBJ2-3, with D maybe TRBD2 (5 bases). Between the trimmed V and J ends, which lost 1 base and 1 base, there was a span of 18 bases. The CDR3 length is 18 residues. Germline loops: CDR1 LGHDT, CDR2 YNNKEL (reference sequence). DNA for the CDR3: TGTGCCAGCAGCCAAGGTTTGGGCCGGGCAGCGGGCACAGATACGCAGTATTTT. This gives the protein CASSQGLGRAAGTDTQYF.

CDR3 coding DNA: TGTGCCTGGAGTGTAGGGGGACAGGGCCCCTATGGCTACACCTTC. Translated: CAWSVGGQGPYGYTF. This chain connects TRBV30 to TRBJ1-2; 9 bases are a match to TRBD1. The CDR3 length is 15 residues. V lost 0 bases to trimming and J lost 4 bases; unmatched junction nucleotides: 6. Germline lookup yields CDR1 GTSNPN and CDR2 SVGIG (reference sequence).

This chain joins TRBV27 and TRBJ1-2; the D is unclear. V was shortened by 3 bases and J by 2 bases, with 10 bases between the two germline ends. The CDR3 is 14 amino acids. In germline, CDR1 is MNHEY, CDR2 SMNVEV (reference sequence). This chain's CDR3 is CASSFSGGNYGYTF. Here the CDR3 DNA reads TGTGCCAGCAGTTTCTCAGGCGGGAACTATGGCTACACCTTC.